A selection of T cell receptor beta chains follows, all from one sample in a study of T cell responses to AZD1222 COVID-19 vaccine. The assay was immunoSEQ multiplex PCR, and TCRdb's table has in-frame clones only and misses some. Of 70,000 to 85,000 clones in the sample, about nine tenths were seen once. Sequencing was performed on peripheral blood, taken on day 0 of AZD1222 vaccination. The receptors originated from an adult in good health. The conserved cysteine and the conserved F or W are not part of the CDR3 here.

v_gene: TRBV19; CDR3aa: ASSIGTGNSPLH
v_gene: TRBV18; CDR3aa: ASLASSGELF
v_gene: TRBV19; CDR3aa: ASSMREGNEKLF
v_gene: TRBV7-7; CDR3aa: ASSLTHTPQETQY
v_gene: TRBV28; CDR3aa: ASRNDRVVTGELF
v_gene: TRBV19; CDR3aa: ASNGNQPQH
v_gene: TRBV29-1; CDR3aa: SVVFQRIGDVEAF
v_gene: TRBV27; CDR3aa: ASSARRVQETQY
v_gene: TRBV3-1/TRBV3-2; CDR3aa: ASSQSTGTEAF
v_gene: TRBV28; CDR3aa: ASSLFSLGTQY
v_gene: TRBV10-3; CDR3aa: AIFGGANYGYT
v_gene: TRBV5-4; CDR3aa: ASRVSSGGVTYEQY
v_gene: TRBV19; CDR3aa: ASFLQGTTEAF
v_gene: TRBV11-3; CDR3aa: ASSVMGGALF
v_gene: TRBV12-3/TRBV12-4; CDR3aa: ASRSRDQPQH
v_gene: TRBV5-1; CDR3aa: ASSLVDRYEQY
v_gene: TRBV6-5; CDR3aa: ASQVTNYGYT
v_gene: TRBV19; CDR3aa: ASSPYEGSNQPQH
v_gene: TRBV19; CDR3aa: ASRGTDSNQPQH
v_gene: TRBV11-2; CDR3aa: ASSLGTSGSYEQY
v_gene: TRBV4-3; CDR3aa: ASSQTPNQPQH
v_gene: TRBV3-1/TRBV3-2; CDR3aa: ASSPLPGQNEKLF
v_gene: TRBV10-1; CDR3aa: ASSYDTSSYEQY
v_gene: TRBV24-1; CDR3aa: ATSSNYNEQF
v_gene: TRBV9; CDR3aa: ASRYRAGGQRTGELF
v_gene: TRBV18; CDR3aa: ASSPSSDPYNEQF
v_gene: TRBV7-9; CDR3aa: ASSLRQTDTQY
v_gene: TRBV6-1; CDR3aa: ASSEGKRGYGYT
v_gene: TRBV21-1; CDR3aa: ASSNGGRFYNEQF
v_gene: TRBV7-2; CDR3aa: ASSPEGHPSETQY
v_gene: TRBV4-1; CDR3aa: ASSDGLAGKIYEQY
v_gene: TRBV2; CDR3aa: ASMGEGLRAYSNQPQH
v_gene: TRBV19; CDR3aa: ASSPVTGGMNTEAF
v_gene: TRBV7-9; CDR3aa: ASSPLQGAFNEQF
v_gene: TRBV28; CDR3aa: ASSSETVTDGYT
v_gene: TRBV5-5; CDR3aa: ASSQGPTPNTGELF
v_gene: TRBV30; CDR3aa: AWTAWMNTEAF
v_gene: TRBV25-1; CDR3aa: ASSELGRAVTNEKLF
v_gene: TRBV10-3; CDR3aa: AISLAGGQYNEQF
v_gene: TRBV27; CDR3aa: ASSLGGTNEKLF
v_gene: TRBV11-2; CDR3aa: ASSLGPRSIKTQY
v_gene: TRBV3-1/TRBV3-2; CDR3aa: ASSQALRGYDEQY